This T cell receptor (beta chain) was profiled in a study of T cells in localized non-small cell lung cancer. General study findings and limits: Prolonged overall survival went with higher T cell density in the blood. Sequence data derive from only one tumor region, so heterogeneity remains possible. Appearing in adjacent lung were a median approximately 60 of the top 100 tumor clones. Uninvolved adjacent lung had higher T cell clonality than tumor and all other tissues.

Points on this clone: Its antigen is not identified.

The length of the CDR3 is 12 residues. Germline-derived CDR1 and CDR2 are MDHEN and SYDVKM. V was shortened by 2 bases and J by 0 bases, with 2 bases between the two germline ends. The method was immunoSEQ multiplex PCR; TCRdb's version includes in-frame clones alone and lacks a portion of them. Of 40,000 to 60,000 clones listed, 85% to 90% are singletons. This clonotype was sampled from a female donor with stage II lung adenocarcinoma. The chain combines TRBV28 with TRBJ2-7; D gene unclear. This specimen was PBMCs, taken before any cancer treatment. This CDR3 reads CASSLDSYEQYF. CDR3 DNA sequence: TGTGCCAGCAGTTTAGACTCCTACGAGCAGTACTTC.